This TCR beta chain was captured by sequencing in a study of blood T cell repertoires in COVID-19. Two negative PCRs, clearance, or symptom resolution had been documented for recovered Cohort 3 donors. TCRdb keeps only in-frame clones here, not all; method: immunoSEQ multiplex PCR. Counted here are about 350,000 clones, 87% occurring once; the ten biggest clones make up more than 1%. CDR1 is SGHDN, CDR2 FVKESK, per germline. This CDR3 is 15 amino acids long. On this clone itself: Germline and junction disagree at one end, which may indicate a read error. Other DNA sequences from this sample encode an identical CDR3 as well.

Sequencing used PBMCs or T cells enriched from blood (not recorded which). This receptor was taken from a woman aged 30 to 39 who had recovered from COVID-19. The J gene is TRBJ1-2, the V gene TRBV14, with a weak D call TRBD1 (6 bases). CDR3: CASSLMTGEIYGYTF. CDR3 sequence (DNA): TGTGCCAGCAGCCTAATGACAGGAGAGATCTATGGCTACACCTTT.